This T cell receptor (beta chain) was retrieved from a study of blood T cells in healthy people across ages. Details on this clonotype: Its antigen is unidentified.

PCR was performed a second time for roughly 7 to 11 cycles using a sample-barcoded 5' primer and a J-beta primer mix. Individual samples furnished no less than 2.5 million CDR3-containing paired-end reads apiece. Using its own MiXCR run on the 5' RACE reads, TCRdb lists one record per CDR3 protein. The table lists 1 million or so distinct CDR3 sequences, approximately 26% of them singletons. V was cut by 7 bases and J by 1 base, with 13 bases left in between. The CDR3 spans 14 residues. Germline V CDR1 and CDR2: SNHLY, FYNNEI. Findings and limits, study-wide: Diversity of TCR beta per million T cells declined in a roughly linear way with age. In long-lived donors, naive CD4+ cell counts and diversity exceeded those of aged donors.

In addition, the sample was reused for a study of T cells of mothers and their children. That source adds: Donation was provided by three healthy Caucasian mothers along with their six children.

This clonotype was obtained from a girl aged 2 to 9 in good health. Sequenced sample: blood. This rearrangement joins TRBV2 to TRBJ1-1; D gene uncertain. The CDR3 reads CASMRAYSNTEAFF. CDR3 DNA: TGTGCCAGCATGCGTGCGTATTCGAACACTGAAGCTTTCTTT. Complete variable domain (other parts from reference TRBV2 and TRBJ1-1): EPEVTQTPSHQVTQMGQEVILRCVPISNHLYFYWYRQILGQKVEFLVSFYNNEISEKSEIFDDQFSVERPDGSNFTLKIRSTKLEDSAMYFCASMRAYSNTEAFFGQGTRLTVV.